The 15 T cell receptor beta chains below all came from one sample that was sequenced in a study of blood T cell repertoires in COVID-19. Produced via immunoSEQ multiplex PCR; TCRdb's table is partial and in-frame only. Altogether 300,000 to 400,000 clones are present, about nine tenths being singletons, with the ten largest covering 1%. Source material: peripheral blood. These receptors came from a man in his fifties with active or convalescent COVID-19.

The rearrangement joins TRBV28 to TRBJ1-2; D is ambiguous. Germline V gives CDR1 MDHEN, CDR2 SYDVKM. This CDR3 region has 13 residues. V was shortened by 6 bases and J by 5 bases, with 13 bases between the two germline ends. CDR3 in DNA: TGTGCCAGCAGGCAGGATCCCACTTATGGCTACACCTTC. Its translation is CASRQDPTYGYTF.

The V call is TRBV5-1, the J call TRBJ1-3; weak D call: TRBD1 (6 bases). This CDR3 spans 14 amino acids. Germline loops: CDR1 SGHRS, CDR2 YFSETQ. The V end was cut by 4 bases, the J end by 2 bases, with 10 bases between. CDR3 amino acids: CASSQGNPGNTIYF. DNA for the CDR3: TGCGCCAGCAGCCAGGGGAATCCTGGAAACACCATATATTTT.

This clone came up a few times. The chain joins TRBV29-1 to TRBJ2-1; the D is unclear. Germline assignment: CDR1 SQVTM and CDR2 ANQGSEA. Trimming left V 1 base short and J 2 bases short, with 30 bases between. This CDR3 region has 21 residues. CDR3 sequence: CSVEVSSAESYRLRPYNEQFF. The CDR3 bases are TGCAGCGTTGAAGTAAGCAGCGCAGAGAGTTACCGCCTCCGGCCCTACAATGAGCAGTTCTTC.

The chain links TRBV7-3 to TRBJ2-1; D is ambiguous. The V gene lost 5 bases and the J gene lost 6 bases, with 14 bases spanning the gap. CDR3 size: 14 residues. In germline, CDR1 is SGHTA, CDR2 FQGTGA. The CDR3 region is CASSPTSTSNEQFF. CDR3 coding DNA: TGTGCCAGCAGCCCGACATCTACGTCCAATGAGCAGTTCTTC.

The CDR3 loop is CARTGLAGEVFPYNEQFF. CDR3 bases: TGTGCCAGGACGGGACTAGCGGGAGAGGTCTTCCCCTACAATGAGCAGTTCTTC. The chain employs TRBV2 and TRBJ2-1, with TRBD2 matching over 14 bases. CDR3 size: 18 residues. V was clipped by 9 bases and J by 2 bases; unmatched bases: 12. Looked up from germline, CDR1 is SNHLY and CDR2 is FYNNEI.

The genes are TRBV5-1 and TRBJ2-7; TRBD2 might be the D (6 bases). Trimming shortened V by 2 bases and J by 5 bases, and 17 bases separated the two germline ends. The CDR3 totals 15 residues. Germline CDR1 is SGHRS and CDR2 is YFSETQ. This CDR3 reads CASSFIYGSAHEQYF. The CDR3 nucleotides read TGCGCCAGCAGCTTCATCTACGGGAGCGCGCACGAGCAGTACTTC. The full variable domain, with the rest looked up from reference TRBV5-1 and TRBJ2-7, is KAGVTQTPRYLIKTRGQQVTLSCSPISGHRSVSWYQQTPGQGLQFLFEYFSETQRNKGNFPGRFSGRQFSNSRSEMNVSTLELGDSALYLCASSFIYGSAHEQYFGPGTRLTVT.

The chain's CDR3 is CASSPTGLNTEAFF. For the CDR3, the DNA is TGTGCCAGCAGTCCGACAGGGTTGAACACTGAAGCTTTCTTT. The chain has TRBV28 and TRBJ1-1; 7 nucleotides match TRBD1. Germline values: CDR1 MDHEN, CDR2 SYDVKM. The CDR3 sequence is 14 residues long. After removal of 5 bases from V and 0 bases from J, the junction contained 3 bases not matched to a gene.

The chain has TRBV4-1 and TRBJ2-7, with 7 nucleotides matching TRBD1. The CDR3 totals 13 residues. Germline V gives CDR1 MGHRA, CDR2 YSYEKL. After removal of 8 bases from V and 4 bases from J, the junction contained 8 bases not matched to a gene. The CDR3 coding sequence is TGCGCCAGCCGGAAAGCAGGGGGTTACGAGCAGTACTTC. Translation: CASRKAGGYEQYF.

The J gene is TRBJ2-5, the V gene TRBV2, with 11 positions matching TRBD2. The germline V gene encodes CDR1 SNHLY and CDR2 FYNNEI. This CDR3 has 16 residues. V was clipped by 5 bases and J by 2 bases; unmatched bases: 7. In nucleotides, the CDR3 is TGTGCCAGCAGTTCCGGGACTAGCGGTTCACAAGAGACCCAGTACTTC. Amino acids: CASSSGTSGSQETQYF.

This chain joins TRBV4-3 and TRBJ1-2; 7 bases align to TRBD1. Per the germline V gene, CDR1 is LGHNA and CDR2 is YSLEER. The J segment lost 1 base and the V segment lost 5 bases, leaving 10 bases of the junction unmatched. This CDR3 is 16 amino acids long. This chain's CDR3 is CASSLSRGQDNYGYTF. The CDR3 DNA follows: TGCGCCAGCAGCTTAAGCCGTGGACAGGATAACTATGGCTACACCTTC.

The rearrangement joins TRBV28 to TRBJ2-3, with D possibly being TRBD2 (5 bases). The V and J ends lost 6 bases and 6 bases respectively, with 19 bases between them. The CDR3 consists of 15 residues. Germline loops: CDR1 MDHEN, CDR2 SYDVKM. The CDR3 sequence is CASSLNLGQRDTQYF. The CDR3 DNA reads as TGTGCCAGCAGCCTAAACTTAGGGCAGCGGGATACGCAGTATTTT.

This clone showed up many times. V usage is TRBV2 and J usage is TRBJ1-3; possibly TRBD1 for D (5 bases). Germline V gene lookup returns CDR1 SNHLY and CDR2 FYNNEI. CDR3 length: 14 amino acids. V gave up 2 bases and J gave up 2 bases, with 7 bases separating them. CDR3 region: CASSEPRAGNTIYF. CDR3 sequence (DNA): TGTGCCAGCAGTGAACCCAGGGCTGGAAACACCATATATTTT. The full variable domain, completed using reference TRBV2 and TRBJ1-3, is EPEVTQTPSHQVTQMGQEVILRCVPISNHLYFYWYRQILGQKVEFLVSFYNNEISEKSEIFDDQFSVERPDGSNFTLKIRSTKLEDSAMYFCASSEPRAGNTIYFGEGSWLTVV.

DNA for the CDR3: TGTGCCAGCAGTCAAGCCGACGACAGCCTTAGGACTGGAAACACCATATATTTT. Translating it yields CASSQADDSLRTGNTIYF. This sequence joins TRBV7-2 and TRBJ1-3, with D perhaps matching TRBD1 (5 bases). V gave up 6 bases and J gave up 2 bases, with 23 bases separating them. CDR3 length equals 18 residues. The germline V gene has CDR1 SGHTA and CDR2 FQGNSA.

The CDR3 region has the DNA TGCGCCAGCAGCTTGTCGGGGGGTGATTCACCCCTCCACTTT. This codes for CASSLSGGDSPLHF. The V gene is TRBV5-1, the J gene TRBJ1-6, with a possible D match to TRBD1 (5 bases). With 1 base removed from V and 8 bases from J, the gap between germline ends came to 10 bases. CDR1 and CDR2 from the germline V gene are SGHRS and YFSETQ. The CDR3 has 14 residues. The full variable domain, rest sourced from reference TRBV5-1 and TRBJ1-6, is KAGVTQTPRYLIKTRGQQVTLSCSPISGHRSVSWYQQTPGQGLQFLFEYFSETQRNKGNFPGRFSGRQFSNSRSEMNVSTLELGDSALYLCASSLSGGDSPLHFGNGTRLTVT.

This rearrangement joins TRBV20-1 to TRBJ2-3; 9 nucleotides match TRBD2. The length of the CDR3 is 13 residues. After removal of 3 bases from V and 6 bases from J, the junction contained 4 bases not matched to a gene. CDR1 and CDR2 from the germline V gene are DFQATT and SNEGSKA (reference sequence). The CDR3: CSASIAGVDTQYF. In DNA form, the CDR3 reads TGCAGTGCTAGTATAGCGGGGGTTGATACGCAGTATTTT.